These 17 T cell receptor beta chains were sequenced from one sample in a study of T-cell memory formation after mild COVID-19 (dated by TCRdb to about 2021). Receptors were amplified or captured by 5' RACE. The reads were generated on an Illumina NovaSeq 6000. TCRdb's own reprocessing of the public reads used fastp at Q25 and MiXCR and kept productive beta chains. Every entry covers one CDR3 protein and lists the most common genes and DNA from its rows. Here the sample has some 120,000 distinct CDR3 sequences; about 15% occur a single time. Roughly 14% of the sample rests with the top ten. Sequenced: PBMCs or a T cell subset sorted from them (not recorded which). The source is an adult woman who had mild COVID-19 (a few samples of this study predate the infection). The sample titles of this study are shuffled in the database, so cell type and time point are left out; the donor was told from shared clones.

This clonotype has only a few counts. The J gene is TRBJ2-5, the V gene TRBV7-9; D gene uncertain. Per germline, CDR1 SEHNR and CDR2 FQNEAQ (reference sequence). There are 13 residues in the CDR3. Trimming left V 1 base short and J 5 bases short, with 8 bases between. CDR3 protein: CASSLDPLETQYF. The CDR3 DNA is TGTGCCAGCAGCTTAGACCCTTTGGAGACCCAGTACTTC. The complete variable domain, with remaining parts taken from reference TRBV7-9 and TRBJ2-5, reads DTGVSQNPRHKITKRGQNVTFRCDPISEHNRLYWYRQTLGQGPEFLTYFQNEAQLEKSRLLSDRFSAERPKGSFSTLEIQRTEQGDSAMYLCASSLDPLETQYFGPGTRLLVL.

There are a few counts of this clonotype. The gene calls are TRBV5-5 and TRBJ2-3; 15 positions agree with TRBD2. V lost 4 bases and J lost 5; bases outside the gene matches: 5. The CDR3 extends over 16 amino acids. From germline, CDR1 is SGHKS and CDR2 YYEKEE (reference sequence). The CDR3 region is CASSPGLAGGQDTQYF. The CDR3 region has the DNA TGTGCCAGCAGCCCTGGACTAGCGGGGGGGCAAGATACGCAGTATTTT.

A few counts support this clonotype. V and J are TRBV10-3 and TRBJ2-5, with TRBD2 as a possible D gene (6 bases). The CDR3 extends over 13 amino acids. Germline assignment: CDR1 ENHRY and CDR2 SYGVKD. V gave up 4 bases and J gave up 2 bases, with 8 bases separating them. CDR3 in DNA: TGTGCCATCAGTGGGGACTTTCAAGAGACCCAGTACTTC. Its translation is CAISGDFQETQYF.

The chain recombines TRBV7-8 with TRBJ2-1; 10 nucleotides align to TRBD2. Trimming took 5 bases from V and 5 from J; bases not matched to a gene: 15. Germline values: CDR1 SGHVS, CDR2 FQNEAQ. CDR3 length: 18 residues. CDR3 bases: TGTGCCAGCAGCAGAGGACTAGCGGTCCCCGGGTTTAACAATGAGCAGTTCTTC. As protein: CASSRGLAVPGFNNEQFF.

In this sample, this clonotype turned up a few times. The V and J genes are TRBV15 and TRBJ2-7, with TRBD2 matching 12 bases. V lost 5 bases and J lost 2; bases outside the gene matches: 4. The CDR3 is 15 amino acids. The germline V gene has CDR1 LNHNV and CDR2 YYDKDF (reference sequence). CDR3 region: CATSGGTSGPYEQYF. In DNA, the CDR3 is TGTGCCACCAGCGGCGGGACTAGCGGGCCCTACGAGCAGTACTTC. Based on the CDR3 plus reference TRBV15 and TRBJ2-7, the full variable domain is DAMVIQNPRYQVTQFGKPVTLSCSQTLNHNVMYWYQQKSSQAPKLLFHYYDKDFNNEADTPDNFQSRRPNTSFCFLDIRSPGLGDTAMYLCATSGGTSGPYEQYFGPGTRLTVT.

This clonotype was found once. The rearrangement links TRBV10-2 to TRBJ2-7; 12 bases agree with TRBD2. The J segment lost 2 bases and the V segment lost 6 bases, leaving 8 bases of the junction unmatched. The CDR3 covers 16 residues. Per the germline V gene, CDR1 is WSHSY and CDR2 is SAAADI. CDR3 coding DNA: TGCGCCAGCAGGGATATTCTAGCGGGAGGGCCCTACGAGCAGTACTTC. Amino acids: CASRDILAGGPYEQYF.

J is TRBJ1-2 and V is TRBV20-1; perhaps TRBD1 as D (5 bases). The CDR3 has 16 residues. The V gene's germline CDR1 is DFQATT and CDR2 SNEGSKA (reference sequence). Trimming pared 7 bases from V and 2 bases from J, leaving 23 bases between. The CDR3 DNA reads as TGCAGTGAAGACGGTAATTGGAGGGACCAGAACTATGGCTACACCTTC. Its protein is CSEDGNWRDQNYGYTF.

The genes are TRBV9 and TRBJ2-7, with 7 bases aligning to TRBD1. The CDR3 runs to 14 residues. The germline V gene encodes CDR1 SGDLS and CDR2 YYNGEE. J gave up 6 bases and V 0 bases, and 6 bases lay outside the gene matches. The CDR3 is CASSVGGTAPEQYF. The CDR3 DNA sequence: TGTGCCAGCAGCGTAGGGGGGACAGCCCCCGAGCAGTACTTC.

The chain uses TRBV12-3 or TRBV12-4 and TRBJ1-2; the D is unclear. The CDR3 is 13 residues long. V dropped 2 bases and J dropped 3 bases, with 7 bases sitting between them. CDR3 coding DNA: TGTGCCAGCAGTTTACTCATGGACTATGGCTACACCTTC. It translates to CASSLLMDYGYTF.

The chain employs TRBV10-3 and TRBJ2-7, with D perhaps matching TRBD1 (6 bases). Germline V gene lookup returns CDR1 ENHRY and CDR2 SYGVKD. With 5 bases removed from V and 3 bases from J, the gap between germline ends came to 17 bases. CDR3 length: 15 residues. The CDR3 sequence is CAISLGLQGNYEQYF. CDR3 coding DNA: TGTGCCATCAGTCTTGGCCTCCAGGGGAACTACGAGCAGTACTTC.

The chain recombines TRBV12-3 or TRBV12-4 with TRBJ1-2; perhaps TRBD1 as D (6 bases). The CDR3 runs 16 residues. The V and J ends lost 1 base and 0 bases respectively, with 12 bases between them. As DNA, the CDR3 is TGTGCCAGCAGTTTAGGGCCAGGGGCTCCTAACTATGGCTACACCTTC. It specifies CASSLGPGAPNYGYTF.

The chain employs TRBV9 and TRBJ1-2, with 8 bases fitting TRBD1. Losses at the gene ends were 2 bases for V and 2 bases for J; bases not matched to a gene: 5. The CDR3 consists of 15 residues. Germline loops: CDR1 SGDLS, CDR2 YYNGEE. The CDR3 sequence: CASSVLGTGNYGYTF. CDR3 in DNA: TGTGCCAGCAGCGTTTTGGGGACAGGCAACTATGGCTACACCTTC.

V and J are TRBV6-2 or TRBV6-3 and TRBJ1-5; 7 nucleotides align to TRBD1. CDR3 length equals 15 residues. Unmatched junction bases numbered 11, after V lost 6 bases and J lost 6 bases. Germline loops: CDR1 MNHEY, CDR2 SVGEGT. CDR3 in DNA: TGTGCCAGCAGGCCGCCTTCAGGGGGAGGTCAGCCCCAGCATTTT. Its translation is CASRPPSGGGQPQHF.

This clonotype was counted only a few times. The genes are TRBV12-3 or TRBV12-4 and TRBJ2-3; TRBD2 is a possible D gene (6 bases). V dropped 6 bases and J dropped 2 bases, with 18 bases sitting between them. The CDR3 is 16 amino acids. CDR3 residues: CASRGFAWDSTDTQYF. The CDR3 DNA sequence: TGTGCCAGCAGGGGATTCGCGTGGGACTCCACAGATACGCAGTATTTT.

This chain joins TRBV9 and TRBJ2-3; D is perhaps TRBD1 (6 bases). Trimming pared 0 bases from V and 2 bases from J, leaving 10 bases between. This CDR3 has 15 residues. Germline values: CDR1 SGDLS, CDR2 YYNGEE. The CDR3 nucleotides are TGTGCCAGCAGCGTAGGGGGGCCACCCACAGATACGCAGTATTTT. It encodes CASSVGGPPTDTQYF.

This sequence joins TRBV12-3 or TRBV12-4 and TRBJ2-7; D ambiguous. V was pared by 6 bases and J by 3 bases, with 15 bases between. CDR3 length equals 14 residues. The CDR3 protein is CASSQQDGIYEQYF. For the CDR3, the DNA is TGTGCCAGCAGCCAGCAGGACGGAATCTACGAGCAGTACTTC.

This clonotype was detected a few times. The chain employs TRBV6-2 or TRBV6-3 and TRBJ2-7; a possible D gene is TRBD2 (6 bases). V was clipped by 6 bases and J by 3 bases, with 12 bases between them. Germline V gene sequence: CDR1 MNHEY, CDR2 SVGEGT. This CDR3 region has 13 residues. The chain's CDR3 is CASSRAGIYEQYF. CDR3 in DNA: TGTGCCAGCAGCAGGGCGGGGATCTACGAGCAGTACTTC.